These 26 T cell receptor beta chains were all obtained from the same sample, sequenced in a study of Ad26.COV2.S vaccination and SARS-CoV-2 variants. The treatment is: 15 to 20 received Ad26.COV2.S at low or high dose, single or two shots; about 5 received placebo; per-sample allocation not given. After the first vaccine or placebo injection, samples were drawn on day 63. Method: immunoSEQ multiplex PCR; TCRdb's copy keeps in-frame clones and lacks some. The sample shows approximately 420,000 clones, over 75% of them seen only once. The sequencing used peripheral blood, collected in a trial of Ad26.COV2.S vaccine versus placebo. The receptor source for this set is a person aged 18-60 years who received the Ad26.COV2.S COVID-19 vaccine or a placebo.

The rearrangement uses TRBV2 and TRBJ1-4; D ambiguous. Per germline, CDR1 SNHLY and CDR2 FYNNEI. V was cut by 3 bases and J by 8 bases, with 13 bases left in between. The CDR3 loop spans 14 amino acids. CDR3 in DNA: TGTGCCAGCAGTGAGCCCGGGATGACCGAAAAACTGTTTTTT. Residues: CASSEPGMTEKLFF.

This chain joins TRBV7-9 and TRBJ2-3, with TRBD2 as a possible D gene (6 bases). In germline, CDR1 is SEHNR, CDR2 FQNEAQ (reference sequence). The CDR3 contains 13 residues. V shed 1 base and J shed 9 bases, with 11 bases lying between them. The CDR3 region has the DNA TGTGCCAGCAGCTTAGTGGCTAGCGACACGCAGTATTTT. It translates to CASSLVASDTQYF.

The chain joins TRBV14 to TRBJ2-5; D uncertain. V dropped 3 bases and J dropped 0 bases, with 2 bases sitting between them. CDR3 size: 12 residues. The germline gives CDR1 SGHDN, CDR2 FVKESK. The CDR3 protein is CASSHYQETQYF. The CDR3 region has the DNA TGTGCCAGCAGCCACTACCAAGAGACCCAGTACTTC. Combining the CDR3 with reference TRBV14 and TRBJ2-5 gives the whole variable domain EAGVTQFPSHSVIEKGQTVTLRCDPISGHDNLYWYRRVMGKEIKFLLHFVKESKQDESGMPNNRFLAERTGGTYSTLKVQPAELEDSGVYFCASSHYQETQYFGPGTRLLVL.

The J gene is TRBJ1-5, the V gene TRBV6-2 or TRBV6-3; 7 positions match TRBD1. J lost 2 bases, V lost 6 bases, and 7 bases had no gene match. The CDR3 has 15 amino acids. The germline gives CDR1 MNHEY, CDR2 SVGEGT. CDR3 DNA sequence: TGTGCCAGCAGCTATGACAGGGTGGGCAATCAGCCCCAGCATTTT. It yields the protein CASSYDRVGNQPQHF.

This chain joins TRBV6-2 or TRBV6-3 and TRBJ2-3, with 10 bases fitting TRBD2. This CDR3 is 19 amino acids long. Germline V CDR1 and CDR2: MNHEY, SVGEGT. Trimming cost V 0 bases and J 3 bases; bases outside gene matches: 12. DNA of the CDR3: TGTGCCAGCAGTTACTCGAGCGGGGGGGAAAATCTCCGTACAGATACGCAGTATTTT. It is translated as CASSYSSGGENLRTDTQYF.

The chain links TRBV11-3 to TRBJ2-5; the D is unclear. Germline assignment: CDR1 SGHNT and CDR2 YENEEA. Trimming stripped 1 base from V and 7 bases from J, with 10 bases between. The CDR3 totals 13 residues. The CDR3 coding sequence is TGTGCCAGCAGCTTAGCGGCGGTAGGGACCCAGTACTTC. It codes for CASSLAAVGTQYF.

This sequence joins TRBV3-1 (or the pseudogene TRBV3-2) and TRBJ1-6, with 9 bases identical to TRBD1. Germline V gives CDR1 LGHDT, CDR2 YNNKEL (reference sequence). The CDR3 is made up of 20 amino acids. Unmatched junction bases numbered 19, after V lost 2 bases and J lost 8 bases. CDR3 protein: CASSQNPWTGVARGDSPLHF. The CDR3 DNA reads as TGTGCCAGCAGCCAAAATCCATGGACAGGGGTCGCACGTGGGGATTCACCCCTCCACTTT.

The chain employs TRBV4-1 and TRBJ2-3; D is unclear. V lost 2 bases and J lost 6, with 9 bases in between. The germline gives CDR1 MGHRA, CDR2 YSYEKL. The CDR3 has 13 residues. This CDR3 is CASSQSRSDTQYF. The CDR3 DNA follows: TGCGCCAGCAGCCAATCCCGATCTGATACGCAGTATTTT.

The V gene is TRBV11-2, the J gene TRBJ2-1; tentatively, D is TRBD1 or TRBD2 (6 bases each). CDR1 is SGHAT and CDR2 is FQNNGV in the germline V gene. Trimming left V 4 bases short and J 9 bases short, with 16 bases between. CDR3 length: 14 residues. The CDR3 sequence: CASSSDRLVGEQFF. CDR3 bases: TGTGCCAGCAGCTCGGACAGACTAGTCGGTGAGCAGTTCTTC. Looking up the rest from reference TRBV11-2 and TRBJ2-1 gives the full variable domain: EAGVAQSPRYKIIEKRQSVAFWCNPISGHATLYWYQQILGQGPKLLIQFQNNGVVDDSQLPKDRFSAERLKGVDSTLKIQPAKLEDSAVYLCASSSDRLVGEQFFGPGTRLTVL.

The chain couples TRBV29-1 to TRBJ2-7; D remains unclear. Deletions cut 1 base from V and 6 bases from J, with 10 bases between. The CDR3 covers 12 residues. Germline-derived CDR1 and CDR2 are SQVTM and ANQGSEA. The CDR3 bases are TGCAGCGTTGAAGGGAACGAGTCCGAGCAGTACTTC. Amino acid sequence: CSVEGNESEQYF.

The rearrangement joins TRBV4-1 to TRBJ1-6; D is unclear. V lost 4 bases to trimming and J lost 2 bases, with 9 bases between them. The CDR3 covers 15 residues. Germline CDR1 is MGHRA and CDR2 is YSYEKL. CDR3 loop: CASSPVGAYNSPLHF. As DNA, the CDR3 is TGCGCCAGCAGCCCCGTCGGGGCCTATAATTCACCCCTCCACTTT.

This clone has just one count. The chain joins TRBV7-9 to TRBJ1-2; 8 nucleotides match TRBD1. The germline V gene has CDR1 SEHNR and CDR2 FQNEAQ (reference sequence). This CDR3 has 15 amino acids. The ends lost 1 base at V and 4 bases at J; junction bases unmatched: 5. The CDR3 sequence: CASSLEGTGPYGYTF. In DNA, the CDR3 is TGTGCCAGCAGCTTAGAGGGGACAGGCCCCTATGGCTACACCTTC. The variable domain in full, completed from reference TRBV7-9 and TRBJ1-2, reads DTGVSQNPRHKITKRGQNVTFRCDPISEHNRLYWYRQTLGQGPEFLTYFQNEAQLEKSRLLSDRFSAERPKGSFSTLEIQRTEQGDSAMYLCASSLEGTGPYGYTFGSGTRLTVV.

The chain joins TRBV4-3 to TRBJ1-2; a possible D gene is TRBD1 (5 bases). The germline CDR1 and CDR2 sequences are LGHNA and YSLEER. V was trimmed by 0 bases and J by 4 bases, leaving 9 bases between them. This CDR3 has 14 amino acids. The CDR3: CASSQDLTAYGYTF. CDR3 in DNA: TGCGCCAGCAGCCAAGATTTGACAGCCTATGGCTACACCTTC.

This clone has a handful of counts. The chain carries TRBV7-8 and TRBJ2-4; D is ambiguous. Trimming removed 2 bases from V and 9 bases from J, with 11 bases in between. CDR1 and CDR2 (germline): SGHVS, FQNEAQ. The CDR3 runs 13 residues. CDR3 DNA: TGTGCCAGCAGCTTATCGGATGTTACCATTCAGTACTTC. Translating it yields CASSLSDVTIQYF.

This chain connects TRBV6-6 to TRBJ1-5; the D is unclear. This CDR3 spans 14 amino acids. Germline assignment: CDR1 MNHNY and CDR2 SVGAGI (reference sequence). Trimming shortened V by 2 bases and J by 1 base, and 6 bases separated the two germline ends. The CDR3 nucleotides read TGTGCCAGCAGTTACGGACTAAGCAATCAGCCCCAGCATTTT. Its translation: CASSYGLSNQPQHF.

Concerning this clone itself: Other DNA sequences of this sample code for an identical CDR3. The chain links TRBV11-2 to TRBJ1-3; D gene ambiguous. In germline, CDR1 is SGHAT, CDR2 FQNNGV. Trimming removed 3 bases at V and 0 bases at J, with 0 bases between. The CDR3 is made up of 12 amino acids. CDR3 amino acids: CASSFSGNTIYF. The DNA for the CDR3 is TGTGCCAGCAGCTTCTCTGGAAACACCATATATTTT.

V gene TRBV9 combines with J gene TRBJ2-1; the match to TRBD2 covers 11 bases. The CDR3 loop spans 16 amino acids. V lost 4 bases and J lost 6; bases outside the gene matches: 9. CDR1 and CDR2 from the germline V gene are SGDLS and YYNGEE. The CDR3 region is CASSTSLAGGLNEQFF. Written as DNA, the CDR3 is TGTGCCAGCAGCACATCCCTAGCGGGGGGCCTCAATGAGCAGTTCTTC.

The chain is built from TRBV21-1 and TRBJ2-1; the D call of TRBD1 is as the table states it, not checked on the DNA. TRBV21-1 is flagged as a pseudogene. The CDR3 extends over 18 amino acids. The CDR3: CASRGQTTARELHNEQFF. CDR3 coding DNA: TGTGCCAGCAGGGGACAGACTACAGCTCGCGAGTTGCACAATGAGCAGTTCTTC.

The chain couples TRBV3-1 (or the pseudogene TRBV3-2) to TRBJ2-3, with TRBD2 identical over 9 bases. Germline V lookup: CDR1 LGHDT, CDR2 YNNKEL (reference sequence). This CDR3 contains 16 residues. Trimming at V came to 2 bases and at J to 2 bases, leaving 5 bases not matched to a gene. Here the CDR3 reads CASSQRAGGPTDTQYF. In DNA form, the CDR3 reads TGTGCCAGCAGCCAAAGAGCGGGGGGCCCCACAGATACGCAGTATTTT.

The genes are TRBV10-3 and TRBJ1-5; 7 nucleotides line up with TRBD1. The CDR3 is made up of 18 amino acids. The V and J ends lost 2 bases and 0 bases, in that order; junction bases with no gene match: 10. Germline CDR1 and CDR2: ENHRY and SYGVKD. The CDR3 DNA sequence: TGTGCCATCAGTGAGAAAGCTGGGACAGAGAATAGCAATCAGCCCCAGCATTTT. Residues: CAISEKAGTENSNQPQHF.

The V and J genes are TRBV7-2 and TRBJ2-3; D gene uncertain. The CDR3 loop spans 14 amino acids. Trimming left V 2 bases short and J 4 bases short, with 10 bases between. CDR1 and CDR2 from the germline V gene are SGHTA and FQGNSA. The CDR3 DNA follows: TGTGCCAGCAGCTTAATATTGGCTTCAGATACGCAGTATTTT. It yields the protein CASSLILASDTQYF.

The rearrangement links TRBV10-3 to TRBJ1-5; 7 positions match TRBD1. This CDR3 contains 13 residues. Germline V gene sequence: CDR1 ENHRY, CDR2 SYGVKD. V shed 4 bases and J 6 bases; nucleotides not matched to a gene: 3. CDR3: CAISADRAQPQHF. CDR3 DNA sequence: TGTGCCATCAGTGCAGACAGGGCTCAGCCCCAGCATTTT.

The rearrangement joins TRBV28 to TRBJ2-3; 9 bases are a match to TRBD2. Germline lookup yields CDR1 MDHEN and CDR2 SYDVKM. The trim removed 5 bases at V and 8 bases at J, leaving 14 bases unmatched. This CDR3 is built from 16 residues. CDR3 bases: TGTGCCAGCAGTGCCATAAGGCGGGGGGGCCGAGTTACGCAGTATTTT. Translated, it gives CASSAIRRGGRVTQYF.

V gene TRBV28 combines with J gene TRBJ1-1, with 7 bases identical to TRBD1. Germline CDR1 and CDR2: MDHEN and SYDVKM. This CDR3 contains 19 residues. Germline trimming cut 4 bases from V and 0 bases from J; bases unmatched to any gene: 17. As DNA, the CDR3 is TGTGCCAGCAGTTCCCCCTCCTGGGCAGGGGGTAGGATGAACACTGAAGCTTTCTTT. Translating it yields CASSSPSWAGGRMNTEAFF.

The CDR3 DNA reads as TGTGCCAGTAGTATCCGACAGGGAAGGGGAGAAAAACTGTTTTTT. It specifies CASSIRQGRGEKLFF. The chain is built from TRBV19 and TRBJ1-4, with TRBD1 matching 7 bases. Germline values: CDR1 LNHDA, CDR2 SQIVND (reference sequence). Germline trimming cut 3 bases from V and 8 bases from J; bases unmatched to any gene: 9. The CDR3 runs 15 residues.

V is TRBV5-4 and J is TRBJ1-2; 7 bases agree with TRBD1. The CDR3 covers 17 residues. The J segment lost 4 bases and the V segment lost 4 bases, leaving 16 bases of the junction unmatched. Germline V gives CDR1 SGHNT, CDR2 YYREEE (reference sequence). The DNA of the CDR3 is TGTGCCAGCAGCCTGGGGGCCGGTTCAGGGGGGACCTATGGCTACACCTTC. Translation gives CASSLGAGSGGTYGYTF.